Given below is one TCR beta chain in context. At least ten counts were recorded for this clonotype. The antigen it recognizes is unknown. One base away there is no much larger clone; base qualities are not given. What the time point label conveys for this sample: patch test 2, 6 weeks after DPC sensitization. This specimen's treatment or condition label, per the study, means: therapeutic diphenylcyclopropenone sensitization with weekly scalp DPC. At each patch-test visit, blood was drawn before the patch test was applied. Eligible patients were aged 18 to 70, diagnosed with alopecia, deemed suitable for DPC therapy, and excluded if pregnant. Total RNA was extracted from unfractionated whole blood that had been collected in Tempus Blood RNA tubes. The data were taken from a study of human T cells and chemical hapten exposure (dated by TCRdb to the early 2020s). Background for the entire study: For sensitization, 2% DPC in acetone was applied to an approximately 2 cm by approximately 2 cm area of upper inner arm skin. The mostly female patient cohort included alopecia areata with under or over 50% scalp involvement, alopecia totalis and alopecia universalis. Patient blood was sampled pre-sensitization (week 0) and at 2, 6 and about 24 weeks after DPC sensitization. In alopecia patients, the study followed how the peripheral blood TCR repertoire changed in vivo over primary and secondary sensitization to diphenylcyclopropenone (DPC), a hapten. Patch testing on the upper back used Finn chambers containing 0.01% DPC, with scoring done after 6 days according to International Contact Dermatitis Research Group standards. For TCR sequencing, blood came from over 25 alopecia patients at anywhere from one to four time points (pre-sensitization, 2, 6 and 24 weeks). Throughout the roughly 25-week study period, patients were also given weekly therapeutic DPC doses on the scalp. Libraries were combined into a pool for sequencing, and differences in TCR yield between samples came mainly from small differences in library volumes within the pool. Results the study describes overall, beyond this receptor: Repeated subsampling changed both the strength of the expansion versus patch-test correlation and the threshold at which the correlation became significant. Alopecia, a presumed autoimmune disease, was present in all patients, so the immune response of the patients might differ from that of healthy individuals. The number of TCRs above 1 in 1000 frequency did not change with DPC sensitization; there was no evidence of global repertoire structure alterations. Patch test score was positively correlated with the number of PT1 expanded TCRs, with significance at thresholds 8, 16 and 32 but not at 4. Expanded TCRs formed significantly more large CDR3 similarity clusters than pre-sensitization or healthy control sets, consistent with antigen-driven responses.

Libraries were built with RACE. The sequencing machine was a NextSeq 500. During library preparation, unique molecular identifiers were attached to individual cDNA molecules so that TCRs could be counted quantitatively and reproducibly. Each blood RNA sample was used to sequence both TCR alpha and TCR beta chains. As for the original processing: The median number of TCRs per sample was roughly 100,000, ranging from about 23,224 to 750,000. V, J and CDR3 annotation of the TCR reads was performed with the Decombinator software suite. For the PS versus PT1 abundance plots, all samples were subsampled to the same number of TCRs (28,000). TCRs were defined as expanded if absent before sensitization and observed at least eight times at the 2-week time point. The public reads were quality trimmed at Q25 with fastp and then assembled into clones with MiXCR by TCRdb, keeping productive beta chains. Merged by CDR3 protein, the rows form single entries marked with the most common genes and DNA. TCRdb, rather than the study authors, made the V and J calls. The sample table lists fewer than 100,000 distinct CDR3 sequences, about 9% of them with a count of one. The ten largest clones represent around 2% of the sample.

CDR1 and CDR2 are read off the germline V gene as SGHVS and FNYEAQ. The CDR3 holds 20 amino acids from the cysteine to the phenylalanine. CDR3 DNA only is kept here, 60 bases in frame from base 1. For this chain, trimming is 5 bases at the V end and 7 bases at the J end, and the number of junction bases without a gene match is 25. The rearrangement joined TRBV7-6 to TRBJ2-7, with 11 central nucleotides matching TRBD2. This receptor was taken from a woman aged 40 to 55 with alopecia areata. Some clones in this sample may be carry-over from other donors' samples. Material: whole blood, obtained in connection with sensitization to the hapten diphenylcyclopropenone (DPC). The CDR3 amino acid sequence is: CASSPGTSGSFGPVSGEQYF. The DNA is TGTGCCAGCAGCCCCGGGACTAGCGGTTCGTTCGGCCCGGTTTCGGGGGAGCAGTACTTC.